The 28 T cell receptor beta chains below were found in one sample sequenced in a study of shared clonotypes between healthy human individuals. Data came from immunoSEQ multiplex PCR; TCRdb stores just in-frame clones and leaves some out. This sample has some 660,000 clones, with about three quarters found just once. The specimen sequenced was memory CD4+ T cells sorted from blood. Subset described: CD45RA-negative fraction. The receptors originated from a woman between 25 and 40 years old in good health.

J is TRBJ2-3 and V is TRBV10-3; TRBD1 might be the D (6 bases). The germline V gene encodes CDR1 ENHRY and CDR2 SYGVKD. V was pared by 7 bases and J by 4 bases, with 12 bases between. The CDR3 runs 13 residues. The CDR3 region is CAINHRESDTQYF. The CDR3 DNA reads TGTGCCATCAACCACAGGGAATCAGATACGCAGTATTTT.

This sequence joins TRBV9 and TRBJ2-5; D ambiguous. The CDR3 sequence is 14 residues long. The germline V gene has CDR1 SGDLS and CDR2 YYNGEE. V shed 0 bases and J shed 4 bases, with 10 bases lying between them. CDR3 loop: CASSVAQVSETQYF. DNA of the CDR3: TGTGCCAGCAGCGTAGCGCAGGTCTCAGAGACCCAGTACTTC.

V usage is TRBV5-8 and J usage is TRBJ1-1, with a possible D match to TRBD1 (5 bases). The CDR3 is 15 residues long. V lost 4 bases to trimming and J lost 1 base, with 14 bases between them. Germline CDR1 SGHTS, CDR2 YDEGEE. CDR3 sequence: CASSIYRGRNTEAFF. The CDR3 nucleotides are TGTGCCAGCAGCATTTACCGGGGCCGGAACACTGAAGCTTTCTTT. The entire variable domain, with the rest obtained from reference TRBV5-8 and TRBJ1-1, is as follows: EAGVTQSPTHLIKTRGQQATLRCSPISGHTSVYWYQQALGLGLQFLLWYDEGEERNRGNFPPRFSGRQFPNYSSELNVNALELEDSALYLCASSIYRGRNTEAFFGQGTRLTVV.

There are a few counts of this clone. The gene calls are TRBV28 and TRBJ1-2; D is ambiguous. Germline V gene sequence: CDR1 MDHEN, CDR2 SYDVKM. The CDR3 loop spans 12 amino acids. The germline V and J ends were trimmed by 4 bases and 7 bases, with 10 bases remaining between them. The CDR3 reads CASSWRDTGYTF. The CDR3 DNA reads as TGTGCCAGCAGTTGGAGGGATACTGGCTACACCTTC.

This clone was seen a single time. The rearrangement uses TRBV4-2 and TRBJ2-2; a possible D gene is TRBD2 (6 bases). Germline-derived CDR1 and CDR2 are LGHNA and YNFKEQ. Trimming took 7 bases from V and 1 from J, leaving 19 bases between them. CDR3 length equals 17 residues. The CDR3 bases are TGTGCCAGCACCCTAGAGGAACTAGCAGTGAACACCGGGGAGCTGTTTTTT. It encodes CASTLEELAVNTGELFF.

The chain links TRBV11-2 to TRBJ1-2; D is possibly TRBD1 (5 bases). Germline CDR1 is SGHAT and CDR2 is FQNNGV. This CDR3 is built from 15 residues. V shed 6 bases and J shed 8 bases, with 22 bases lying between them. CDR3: CASRLLKGPRDGYTF. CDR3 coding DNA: TGTGCCAGCAGATTGCTCAAGGGCCCCCGGGACGGCTACACCTTC. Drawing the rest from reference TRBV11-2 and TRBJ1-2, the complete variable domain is EAGVAQSPRYKIIEKRQSVAFWCNPISGHATLYWYQQILGQGPKLLIQFQNNGVVDDSQLPKDRFSAERLKGVDSTLKIQPAKLEDSAVYLCASRLLKGPRDGYTFGSGTRLTVV.

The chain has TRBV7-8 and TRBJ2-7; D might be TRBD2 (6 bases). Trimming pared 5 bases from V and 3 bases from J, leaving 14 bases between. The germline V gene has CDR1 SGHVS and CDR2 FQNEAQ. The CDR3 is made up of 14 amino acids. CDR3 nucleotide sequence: TGTGCCAGCAGCATCCGACGGGGAGGCTACGAGCAGTACTTC. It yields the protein CASSIRRGGYEQYF.

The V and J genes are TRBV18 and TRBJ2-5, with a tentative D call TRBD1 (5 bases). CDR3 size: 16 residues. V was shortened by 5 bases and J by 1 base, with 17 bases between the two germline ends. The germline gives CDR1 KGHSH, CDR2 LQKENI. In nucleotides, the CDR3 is TGTGCCAGCTCATACCACGTCAGGGCGGTCCAAGAGACCCAGTACTTC. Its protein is CASSYHVRAVQETQYF.

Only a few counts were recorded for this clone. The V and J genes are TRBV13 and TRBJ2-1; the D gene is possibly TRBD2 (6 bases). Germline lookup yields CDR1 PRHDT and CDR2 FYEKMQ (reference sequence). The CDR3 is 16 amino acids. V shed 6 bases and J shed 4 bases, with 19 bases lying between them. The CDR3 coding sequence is TGTGCCAGCAGTCCGGATCTAGCGATTTTATACAATGAGCAGTTCTTC. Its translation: CASSPDLAILYNEQFF.

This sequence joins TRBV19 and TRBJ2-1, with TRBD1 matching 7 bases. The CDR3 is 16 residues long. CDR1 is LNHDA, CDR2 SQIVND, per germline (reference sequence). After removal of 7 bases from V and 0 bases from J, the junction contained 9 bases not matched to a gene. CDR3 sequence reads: CASNNWDSLSYNEQFF. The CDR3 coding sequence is TGTGCCAGTAACAACTGGGACAGCCTCTCCTACAATGAGCAGTTCTTC.

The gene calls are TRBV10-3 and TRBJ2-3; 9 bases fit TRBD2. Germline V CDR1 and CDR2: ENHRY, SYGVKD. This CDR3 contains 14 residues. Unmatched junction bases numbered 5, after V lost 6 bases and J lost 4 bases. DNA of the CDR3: TGTGCCATCAGGATTAGCGGGAGCGCAGATACGCAGTATTTT. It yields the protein CAIRISGSADTQYF.

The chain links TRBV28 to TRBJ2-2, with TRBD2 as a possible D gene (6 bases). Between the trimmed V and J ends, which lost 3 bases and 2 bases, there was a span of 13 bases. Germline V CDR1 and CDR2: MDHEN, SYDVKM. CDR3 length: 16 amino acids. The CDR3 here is CASSFRRRGNTGELFF. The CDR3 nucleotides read TGTGCCAGCAGTTTTCGTCGGCGGGGAAACACCGGGGAGCTGTTTTTT.

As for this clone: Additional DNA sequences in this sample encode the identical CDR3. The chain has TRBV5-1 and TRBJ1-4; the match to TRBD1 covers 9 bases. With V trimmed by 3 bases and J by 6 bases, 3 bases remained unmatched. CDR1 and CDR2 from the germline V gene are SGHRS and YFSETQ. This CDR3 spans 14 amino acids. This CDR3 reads CASSSGQGYEKLFF. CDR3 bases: TGCGCCAGCAGCTCGGGACAGGGATATGAAAAACTGTTTTTT.

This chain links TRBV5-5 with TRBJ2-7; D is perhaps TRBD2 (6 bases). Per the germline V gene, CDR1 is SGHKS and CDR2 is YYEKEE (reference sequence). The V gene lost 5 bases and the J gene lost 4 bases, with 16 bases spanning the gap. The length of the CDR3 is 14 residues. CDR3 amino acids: CASSLLLAGYEQYF. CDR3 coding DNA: TGTGCCAGCAGTTTACTATTGGCGGGATACGAGCAGTACTTC.

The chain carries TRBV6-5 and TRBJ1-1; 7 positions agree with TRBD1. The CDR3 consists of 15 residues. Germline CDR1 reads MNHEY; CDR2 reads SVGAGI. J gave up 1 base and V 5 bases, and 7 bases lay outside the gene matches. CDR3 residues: CASSRYGQANTEAFF. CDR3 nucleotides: TGTGCCAGCAGTCGGTATGGACAGGCGAACACTGAAGCTTTCTTT.

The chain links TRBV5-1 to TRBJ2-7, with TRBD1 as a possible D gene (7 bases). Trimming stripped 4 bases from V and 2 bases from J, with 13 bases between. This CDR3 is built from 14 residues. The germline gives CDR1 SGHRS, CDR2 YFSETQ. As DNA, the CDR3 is TGCGCCAGCAGCCCAGACAGGGAGGCCTACGAGCAGTACTTC. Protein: CASSPDREAYEQYF.

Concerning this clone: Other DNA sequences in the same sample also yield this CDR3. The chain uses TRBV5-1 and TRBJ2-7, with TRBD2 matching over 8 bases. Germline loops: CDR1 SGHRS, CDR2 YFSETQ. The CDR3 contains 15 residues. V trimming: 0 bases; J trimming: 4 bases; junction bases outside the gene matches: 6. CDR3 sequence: CASSLDTSGVYEQYF. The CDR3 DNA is TGCGCCAGCAGCTTGGATACTAGCGGAGTTTACGAGCAGTACTTC.

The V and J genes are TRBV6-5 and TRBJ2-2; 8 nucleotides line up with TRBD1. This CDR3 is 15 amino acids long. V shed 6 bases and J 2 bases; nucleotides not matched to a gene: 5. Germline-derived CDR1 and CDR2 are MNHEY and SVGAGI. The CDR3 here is CASRRTGRNTGELFF. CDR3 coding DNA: TGTGCCAGCAGACGGACAGGGAGAAACACCGGGGAGCTGTTTTTT.

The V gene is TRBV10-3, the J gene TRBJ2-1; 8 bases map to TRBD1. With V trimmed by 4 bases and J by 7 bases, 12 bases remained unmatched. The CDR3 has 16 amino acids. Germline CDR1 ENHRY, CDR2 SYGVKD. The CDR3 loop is CAISARDLQGGNEQFF. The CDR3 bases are TGTGCCATCAGTGCTCGCGATTTACAGGGGGGAAATGAGCAGTTCTTC.

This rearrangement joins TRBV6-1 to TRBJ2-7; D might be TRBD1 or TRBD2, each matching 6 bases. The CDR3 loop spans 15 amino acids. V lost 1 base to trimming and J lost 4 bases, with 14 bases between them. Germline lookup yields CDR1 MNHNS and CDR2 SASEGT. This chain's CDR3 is CASSEEGGAVYEQYF. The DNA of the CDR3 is TGTGCCAGCAGTGAAGAGGGGGGCGCGGTTTACGAGCAGTACTTC.

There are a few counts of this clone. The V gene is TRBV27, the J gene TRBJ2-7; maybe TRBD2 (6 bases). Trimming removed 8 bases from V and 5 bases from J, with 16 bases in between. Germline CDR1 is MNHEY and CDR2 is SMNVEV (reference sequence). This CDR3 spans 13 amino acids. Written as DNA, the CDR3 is TGTGCCAGCCGTCGGGGGTTTCGGGACGAGCAGTACTTC. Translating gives CASRRGFRDEQYF.

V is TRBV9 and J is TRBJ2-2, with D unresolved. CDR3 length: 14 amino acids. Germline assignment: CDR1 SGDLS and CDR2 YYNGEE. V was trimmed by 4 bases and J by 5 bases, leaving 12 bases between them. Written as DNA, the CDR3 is TGTGCCAGCAGCCCCCAGCGCGCTACCGGGGAGCTGTTTTTT. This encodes CASSPQRATGELFF.

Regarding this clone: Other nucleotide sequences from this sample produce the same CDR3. CDR3 sequence reads: CASSVRSTGELFF. The CDR3 DNA sequence: TGTGCCAGCAGCGTAAGGAGTACCGGGGAGCTGTTTTTT. The V and J genes are TRBV9 and TRBJ2-2, with D uncertain. Germline V gives CDR1 SGDLS, CDR2 YYNGEE. The V and J ends lost 1 base and 5 bases respectively, with 6 bases between them. The CDR3 has 13 residues.

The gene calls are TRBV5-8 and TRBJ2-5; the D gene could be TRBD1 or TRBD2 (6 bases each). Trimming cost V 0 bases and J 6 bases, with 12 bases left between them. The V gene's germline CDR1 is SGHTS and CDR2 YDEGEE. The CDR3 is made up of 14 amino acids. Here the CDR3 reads CASSLDGGQKTQYF. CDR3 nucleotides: TGTGCCAGCAGCTTGGACGGGGGCCAGAAGACCCAGTACTTC.

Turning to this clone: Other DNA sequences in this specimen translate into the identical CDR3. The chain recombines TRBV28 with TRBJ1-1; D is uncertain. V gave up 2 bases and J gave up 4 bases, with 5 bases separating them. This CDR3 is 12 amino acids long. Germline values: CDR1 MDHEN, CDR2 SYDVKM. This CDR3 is CASSLRATEAFF. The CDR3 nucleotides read TGTGCCAGCAGTTTAAGGGCCACTGAAGCTTTCTTT.

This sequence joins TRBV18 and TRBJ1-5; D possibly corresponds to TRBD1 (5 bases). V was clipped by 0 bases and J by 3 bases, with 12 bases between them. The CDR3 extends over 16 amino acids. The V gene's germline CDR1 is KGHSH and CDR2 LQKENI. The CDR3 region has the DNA TGTGCCAGCTCACCACCGGCAGGGTATCACAATCAGCCCCAGCATTTT. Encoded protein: CASSPPAGYHNQPQHF.

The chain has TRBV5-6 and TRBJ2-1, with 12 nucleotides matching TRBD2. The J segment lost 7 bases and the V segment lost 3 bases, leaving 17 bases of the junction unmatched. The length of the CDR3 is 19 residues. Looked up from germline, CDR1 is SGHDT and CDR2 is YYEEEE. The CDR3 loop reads CASSSANDLLAGGRNEQFF. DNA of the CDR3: TGTGCCAGCAGCTCGGCAAACGACCTCCTAGCGGGAGGGAGGAATGAGCAGTTCTTC.

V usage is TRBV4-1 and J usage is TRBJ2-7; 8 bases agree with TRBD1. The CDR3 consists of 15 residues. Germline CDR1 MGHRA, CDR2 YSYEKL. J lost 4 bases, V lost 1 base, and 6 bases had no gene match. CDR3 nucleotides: TGCGCCAGCAGCCAAGCTCCAGGGGGCTGGTACGAGCAGTACTTC. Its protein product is CASSQAPGGWYEQYF.